The rows below give T cell receptor beta chains drawn from one sample of a study of PD-1 blockade in mismatch repair-deficient tumors. Assay used: immunoSEQ multiplex PCR; TCRdb lists only in-frame clones, some missing. The sample has some 120,000 clones; over 65% are singletons. Sequencing was performed on peripheral blood, taken just over 59 weeks after starting pembrolizumab. The source is an adult with mismatch repair-deficient cancer. CDR3s include the opening cysteine and the closing phenylalanine or tryptophan. The order of the fields is V gene, J gene, clone size, D gene, CDR3 protein, CDR3 DNA. A D gene is named only where the DNA matches it firmly. The listing skips clone size in some rows; elsewhere it reads once, few, many or a size class.

>TRBV5-6|TRBJ2-5|few|.
CASSRTVRVETQYF
TGTGCCAGCAGCCGGACCGTACGGGTAGAGACCCAGTACTTC
>TRBV7-6|TRBJ1-1|.|.
CASSFGGLDTEAFF
TGTGCCAGCAGCTTTGGGGGGCTGGACACTGAAGCTTTCTTT
>TRBV4-1|TRBJ1-1|once|.
CASSHGYEAFF
TGCGCCAGCAGCCACGGTTATGAAGCTTTCTTT
>TRBV2|TRBJ2-1|.|TRBD2
CASSRLAGGWEQFF
TGTGCCAGCAGCAGACTAGCGGGAGGTTGGGAGCAGTTCTTC
>TRBV11-3|TRBJ2-7|.|.
CASSSGIRSYEQYF
TGTGCCAGCAGCTCCGGGATTCGTTCCTACGAGCAGTACTTC
>TRBV6-1|TRBJ1-2|few|TRBD1
CASRAGGAGYTF
TGTGCCAGCAGAGCAGGGGGCGCGGGCTACACCTTC
>TRBV19|TRBJ1-1|.|.
CASSPRAGRRNTEAFF
TGTGCCAGTAGCCCCCGTGCGGGACGGAGGAACACTGAAGCTTTCTTT
>TRBV6-5|TRBJ2-6|.|TRBD1
CASSWDRVAGANVLTF
TGTGCCAGCAGTTGGGACAGGGTAGCTGGGGCCAACGTCCTGACTTTC
>TRBV13|TRBJ2-1|.|TRBD2
CASSLGASGNLDEQFF
TGTGCCAGCAGCTTAGGGGCTAGCGGGAATCTTGATGAGCAGTTCTTC
>TRBV4-1|TRBJ2-1|.|TRBD2
CASSQPGLANYNEQFF
TGCGCCAGCAGCCAGCCGGGACTAGCGAACTACAATGAGCAGTTCTTC
>TRBV5-1|TRBJ2-5|.|.
CASSLEIAAEETQYF
TGCGCCAGCAGCTTGGAAATAGCCGCAGAGGAGACCCAGTACTTC
>TRBV7-2|TRBJ1-5|.|TRBD1
CASSARTGAGQPQHF
TGTGCCAGCAGCGCACGGACAGGGGCGGGTCAGCCCCAGCATTTT
>TRBV5-1|TRBJ1-5|once|.
CASRLDELAREQPQHF
TGCGCCAGCAGGTTAGACGAACTCGCGCGAGAGCAGCCCCAGCATTTT
>TRBV19|TRBJ2-7|.|.
CASSIEGSSSYEQYF
TGTGCCAGTAGTATAGAGGGCTCCTCATCCTACGAGCAGTACTTC
>TRBV7-2|TRBJ2-3|.|TRBD1
CASSFKTGGDTQYF
TGTGCCAGCAGCTTCAAGACAGGGGGAGATACGCAGTATTTT
>TRBV27|TRBJ2-3|.|TRBD2
CASIRTSGSTDTQYF
TGTGCCAGCATTCGGACTAGCGGGAGCACAGATACGCAGTATTTT
>TRBV27|TRBJ1-1|.|.
CASSSQGEATEAFF
TGTGCCAGCAGTTCACAAGGGGAGGCCACTGAAGCTTTCTTT
>TRBV7-3|TRBJ1-1|.|.
CASSTRVGEAFF
TGTGCCAGCAGCACCAGGGTTGGTGAAGCTTTCTTT
>TRBV2|TRBJ1-2|.|.
CASSIGGGYGYTF
TGTGCCAGCTCCATAGGCGGGGGCTATGGCTACACCTTC
>TRBV6-1|TRBJ2-1|once|.
CASSEGRTTYNEQFF
TGTGCCAGCAGTGAAGGGCGGACTACGTACAATGAGCAGTTCTTC
>TRBV30|TRBJ2-5|.|.
CAWSGTRGETQYF
TGTGCCTGGAGTGGTACTAGAGGAGAGACCCAGTACTTC
>TRBV2|TRBJ1-1|few|.
CASRYTENTEAFF
TGTGCCAGCAGGTATACGGAGAACACTGAAGCTTTCTTT
>TRBV27|TRBJ2-5|few|TRBD1
CATARGTGIETQYF
TGTGCCACCGCCCGGGGGACAGGGATAGAGACCCAGTACTTC
>TRBV6-5|TRBJ1-3|.|.
CASSYGRPLSGNTIYF
TGTGCCAGCAGTTACGGACGGCCCCTCTCTGGAAACACCATATATTTT
>TRBV11-2|TRBJ1-3|.|.
CASSDSQFSGNTIYF
TGTGCCAGCAGTGACAGCCAATTCTCTGGAAACACCATATATTTT
>TRBV4-2|TRBJ2-1|.|TRBD2
CASSLPSGSSYNEQFF
TGTGCCAGCAGTCTTCCTAGCGGCAGCTCCTACAATGAGCAGTTCTTC
>TRBV7-2|TRBJ1-4|.|TRBD1
CASSLRLTGVYEKLFF
TGTGCCAGCAGCTTACGACTAACAGGGGTGTATGAAAAACTGTTTTTT
>TRBV2|TRBJ2-1|.|.
CASSTAVWNEQFF
TGTGCCAGCAGTACCGCGGTTTGGAATGAGCAGTTCTTC